Shown below are 27 T cell receptor beta chains from a single sample sequenced in a study of post-analysis software for immune sequencing data (dated by TCRdb to 2015 to 2017). Here is what the overall study found, with its caveats: Roughly 5 TRBV segments, including TRBV5-6, TRBV5-1 and TRBV20-1, were significantly more frequent in patients than controls.

Their specific antigens are unknown. The library was obtained by PCR. Instrument on record: Illumina HiSeq 2500. To reduce PCR and sequencing biases, unique molecular identifiers were incorporated into the TCR beta cDNA libraries. The public reads were run again by TCRdb, first through fastp at Q25 and then through MiXCR, and only productive beta chains were kept. Every CDR3 protein is listed once, alongside the most common genes and DNA of its rows. A total of approximately 400,000 distinct CDR3 sequences appear in this sample, around 37% of them only once. 13% of the sample is taken by the ten largest. Sequencing used blood. These receptors were collected from a girl aged 10 to 17 with multiple sclerosis.

This chain uses TRBV30 with TRBJ1-4, with TRBD1 matching over 10 bases. V lost 7 bases, J lost 8 bases, and 4 bases stayed unmatched. The CDR3 consists of 12 residues. Germline CDR1 reads GTSNPN; CDR2 reads SVGIG (reference sequence). For the CDR3, the DNA is TGTGCCTTAGGACAGGGGGAGGAAAAACTGTTTTTT. Encoded protein: CALGQGEEKLFF. The complete variable domain, with remaining parts taken from reference TRBV30 and TRBJ1-4, reads SQTIHQWPATLVQPVGSPLSLECTVEGTSNPNLYWYRQAAGRGLQLLFYSVGIGQISSEVPQNLSASRPQDRQFILSSKKLLLSDSGFYLCALGQGEEKLFFGSGTQLSVL.

A few counts support this clonotype. The chain uses TRBV9 and TRBJ2-2, with 7 bases identical to TRBD1. CDR1 is SGDLS, CDR2 YYNGEE, per germline. With 0 bases clipped from V and 5 bases from J, the junction kept 7 bases outside the gene matches. The CDR3 spans 16 residues. CDR3 sequence (DNA): TGTGCCAGCAGCGTAGATCCAGGGGGAGAGACCGGGGAGCTGTTTTTT. This encodes CASSVDPGGETGELFF.

This clonotype came up a few times. The chain uses TRBV29-1 and TRBJ2-3; 8 bases line up with TRBD2. Trimming cost V 6 bases and J 0 bases; bases outside gene matches: 8. The CDR3 runs 15 residues. Germline CDR1 SQVTM, CDR2 ANQGSEA. CDR3 amino acids: CSVALTSESTDTQYF. The CDR3 DNA sequence: TGCAGCGTCGCTCTGACTAGCGAGAGCACAGATACGCAGTATTTT.

V gene TRBV6-5 combines with J gene TRBJ2-7; 8 nucleotides agree with TRBD2. CDR3 length: 15 residues. Trimming removed 2 bases from V and 4 bases from J; junction bases left unmatched: 7. Germline V gene lookup returns CDR1 MNHEY and CDR2 SVGAGI. Here the CDR3 reads CASSYADGGAYEQYF. The CDR3 DNA reads as TGTGCCAGCAGTTACGCCGACGGGGGGGCTTACGAGCAGTACTTC.

This chain joins TRBV6-5 and TRBJ2-3; 14 bases are shared with TRBD2. The germline gives CDR1 MNHEY, CDR2 SVGAGI. Trimming at V came to 6 bases and at J to 5 bases, leaving 7 bases not matched to a gene. The CDR3 sequence is 16 residues long. For the CDR3, the DNA is TGTGCCAGCAGCCGAGGCGGACTAGCGGGGGGAGATACGCAGTATTTT. Its translation is CASSRGGLAGGDTQYF.

This clonotype was counted only a few times. This rearrangement joins TRBV6-6 to TRBJ1-2; D is undetermined. V lost 4 bases, J lost 2 bases, and 11 bases lay in between. CDR1 MNHNY and CDR2 SVGAGI come from the germline V gene (reference sequence). The CDR3 has 14 residues. The CDR3 nucleotides are TGTGCCAGCAGTTCGCGCGACGGGAACTATGGCTACACCTTC. Translated: CASSSRDGNYGYTF.

V is TRBV7-9 and J is TRBJ1-2, with D unclear. The germline V gene has CDR1 SEHNR and CDR2 FQNEAQ (reference sequence). The V end lost 3 bases, the J end lost 9 bases, and 14 bases lay between the germline ends. The CDR3 extends over 13 amino acids. The CDR3 DNA sequence: TGTGCCAGCAGCTTCGGGCAGGAAGATAGCTACACCTTC. It codes for CASSFGQEDSYTF.

This clonotype appeared a few times. The J gene is TRBJ1-1, the V gene TRBV20-1, with a possible D match to TRBD1 (6 bases). V was cut by 1 base and J by 1 base, with 10 bases left in between. The germline CDR1 and CDR2 sequences are DFQATT and SNEGSKA (reference sequence). CDR3 length: 14 residues. CDR3 residues: CSARGTARNTEAFF. CDR3 nucleotide sequence: TGCAGTGCTAGAGGGACAGCACGGAACACTGAAGCTTTCTTT.

The rearrangement joins TRBV12-3 or TRBV12-4 to TRBJ2-5; a possible D gene is TRBD1 (6 bases). Trimming pared 4 bases from V and 2 bases from J, leaving 14 bases between. The CDR3 spans 15 residues. As DNA, the CDR3 is TGTGCCAGCAGTTCCCGAGGGACATATCAAGAGACCCAGTACTTC. Its translation is CASSSRGTYQETQYF.

Only a few counts were recorded for this clonotype. The V call is TRBV27, the J call TRBJ2-7, with 9 bases matching TRBD2. The CDR3 has 14 residues. The V gene end was trimmed by 4 bases and the J gene end by 6 bases; junction bases not matched to a gene: 7. Germline V CDR1 and CDR2: MNHEY, SMNVEV (reference sequence). CDR3: CASSSPGLAAEQYF. In nucleotides, the CDR3 is TGTGCCAGCAGTTCTCCGGGACTAGCCGCCGAGCAGTACTTC.

As concerns this clonotype: This CDR3 is missing its conserved last phenylalanine or tryptophan, likely due to a read error. V usage is TRBV24-1 and J usage is TRBJ1-1; TRBD1 might be the D (6 bases). V lost 6 bases and J lost 0, with 28 bases in between. The CDR3 loop spans 20 amino acids. Germline V lookup: CDR1 KGHDR, CDR2 SFDVKD. CDR3 nucleotides: TGTGCCACCAGTCACCGGGACATCCCATTTTCTTTGAGGTTGAACACTGAAGCTTTCTCT. Its protein product is CATSHRDIPFSLRLNTEAFS.

The chain combines TRBV7-2 with TRBJ2-3; 13 bases align to TRBD2. CDR3 length equals 17 residues. CDR1 is SGHTA and CDR2 is FQGNSA in the germline V gene. V shed 5 bases, J shed 4 bases, and the junction held 9 bases outside the gene matches. CDR3 nucleotides: TGTGCCAGCAGCCAGAACGGACTAGCGGGGGTATCAGATACGCAGTATTTT. This gives the protein CASSQNGLAGVSDTQYF.

This clonotype was seen only once. The chain employs TRBV20-1 and TRBJ2-3; 8 nucleotides align to TRBD2. Germline values: CDR1 DFQATT, CDR2 SNEGSKA (reference sequence). The CDR3 length is 14 residues. Unmatched junction bases numbered 9, after V lost 6 bases and J lost 4 bases. CDR3 region: CSASPGLEPDTQYF. The CDR3 DNA is TGCAGTGCAAGCCCGGGACTAGAACCAGATACGCAGTATTTT.

This clonotype was detected ten times or more. The V call is TRBV12-3 or TRBV12-4, the J call TRBJ2-7; 7 nucleotides match TRBD1. The trim removed 3 bases at V and 1 base at J, leaving 3 bases unmatched. This CDR3 has 14 amino acids. CDR3 sequence (DNA): TGTGCCAGCAGTTTGACAGGGCGGTCCTACGAGCAGTACTTC. Its protein product is CASSLTGRSYEQYF.

The chain employs TRBV24-1 and TRBJ2-1; the match to TRBD1 covers 7 bases. V gave up 3 bases and J gave up 5 bases; unmatched junction bases: 6. This CDR3 has 15 residues. Germline-derived CDR1 and CDR2 are KGHDR and SFDVKD. CDR3 region: CATSDPHGTDNEQFF. CDR3 nucleotide sequence: TGTGCCACCAGTGATCCGCACGGGACAGACAATGAGCAGTTCTTC.

The chain joins TRBV20-1 to TRBJ2-1, with D possibly matching TRBD2 (6 bases). Germline V gene lookup returns CDR1 DFQATT and CDR2 SNEGSKA (reference sequence). The CDR3 is 15 residues long. Trimming pared 5 bases from V and 4 bases from J, leaving 18 bases between. CDR3 in DNA: TGCAGTGCTGGGGACTTCTTGACGGGATACAATGAGCAGTTCTTC. This codes for CSAGDFLTGYNEQFF.

The chain couples TRBV5-1 to TRBJ2-3, with 8 bases matching TRBD1. This CDR3 is built from 16 residues. CDR1 is SGHRS, CDR2 YFSETQ, per germline. V gave up 3 bases and J gave up 3 bases; unmatched junction bases: 9. The CDR3 is CASSSPRQGRTDTQYF. The CDR3 coding sequence is TGCGCCAGCAGCTCCCCCCGACAGGGGCGAACAGATACGCAGTATTTT.

In this sample, this clonotype turned up once. The V call is TRBV3-1, the J call TRBJ2-4; D gene ambiguous. The ends were cut back, 0 bases at V and 1 base at J, with 4 bases in the middle. Germline CDR1 LGHDT, CDR2 YNNKEL (reference sequence). The CDR3 is 14 amino acids. As DNA, the CDR3 is TGTGCCAGCAGCCAAGAGGGGGCCAAAAACATTCAGTACTTC. Translating gives CASSQEGAKNIQYF.

The CDR3 DNA reads as TGTGCCAGCAGGGGGTGGGCGGGGAGCTCCTACAATGAGCAGTTCTTC. Residues: CASRGWAGSSYNEQFF. This chain uses TRBV12-3 or TRBV12-4 with TRBJ2-1; TRBD2 is a possible D gene (6 bases). CDR3 length: 16 amino acids. V shed 6 bases and J shed 0 bases, with 15 bases lying between them.

The chain uses TRBV7-2 and TRBJ2-4; the D call may be TRBD1 or TRBD2 (6 bases each). CDR1 is SGHTA and CDR2 is FQGNSA in the germline V gene. V gave up 5 bases and J gave up 1 base, with 21 bases separating them. This CDR3 is 18 amino acids long. The CDR3 protein is CASSLRGWRGDAKNIQYF. CDR3 coding DNA: TGTGCCAGCAGCCTGAGGGGGTGGCGGGGCGACGCCAAAAACATTCAGTACTTC. The variable domain in full, with the rest retrieved from reference TRBV7-2 and TRBJ2-4, is GAGVSQSPSNKVTEKGKDVELRCDPISGHTALYWYRQSLGQGLEFLIYFQGNSAPDKSGLPSDRFSAERTGGSVSTLTIQRTQQEDSAVYLCASSLRGWRGDAKNIQYFGAGTRLSVL.

This clonotype has more than one count but fewer than ten. This sequence joins TRBV6-2 or TRBV6-3 and TRBJ2-5; no firm D call. Germline loops: CDR1 MNHEY, CDR2 SVGEGT. The CDR3 contains 12 residues. V was clipped by 7 bases and J by 3 bases, with 9 bases between them. DNA for the CDR3: TGTGCCAGCACGGCAAGCGAAGAGACCCAGTACTTC. This encodes CASTASEETQYF.

This chain joins TRBV28 and TRBJ2-7; D might be TRBD1 (5 bases). Trimming took 3 bases from V and 1 from J, leaving 28 bases between them. The germline CDR1 and CDR2 sequences are MDHEN and SYDVKM. The CDR3 runs to 20 residues. The chain's CDR3 is CASSFPDTLEQQGRSYEQYF. CDR3 sequence (DNA): TGTGCCAGCAGTTTTCCCGACACCCTTGAGCAGCAGGGTAGATCCTACGAGCAGTACTTC.

V gene TRBV7-2 combines with J gene TRBJ2-3; 8 nucleotides agree with TRBD2. Germline V gene lookup returns CDR1 SGHTA and CDR2 FQGNSA. The CDR3 contains 15 residues. After removal of 4 bases from V and 6 bases from J, the junction contained 9 bases not matched to a gene. CDR3 residues: CASSSPTGGPDTQYF. CDR3 DNA sequence: TGTGCCAGCAGCTCCCCCACGGGGGGGCCTGATACGCAGTATTTT.

This clonotype was counted only a few times. The chain employs TRBV15 and TRBJ2-1, with TRBD2 identical over 13 bases. CDR1 and CDR2 from the germline V gene are LNHNV and YYDKDF (reference sequence). The CDR3 is 16 amino acids. The trim removed 1 base at V and 6 bases at J, leaving 3 bases unmatched. This chain's CDR3 is CATSRAGTSGANEQFF. The CDR3 DNA reads as TGTGCCACCAGCAGAGCCGGGACTAGCGGGGCCAATGAGCAGTTCTTC.

The chain carries TRBV5-1 and TRBJ1-4, with a tentative D call TRBD1 (5 bases). In germline, CDR1 is SGHRS, CDR2 YFSETQ. The V end lost 6 bases, the J end lost 2 bases, and 11 bases lay between the germline ends. The CDR3 totals 14 residues. CDR3 in DNA: TGCGCCAGCAATGGGGGTCTTACTAATGAAAAACTGTTTTTT. As protein: CASNGGLTNEKLFF.

This clonotype has a handful of counts. This chain links TRBV12-3 or TRBV12-4 with TRBJ2-5; tentative D call: TRBD1 (5 bases). Trimming pared 7 bases from V and 2 bases from J, leaving 14 bases between. This CDR3 is 14 amino acids long. The CDR3: CASTLTGRQETQYF. For the CDR3, the DNA is TGTGCCAGCACCCTTACAGGTCGGCAAGAGACCCAGTACTTC.

The V and J genes are TRBV4-1 and TRBJ1-1; D not certain. The V end lost 6 bases, the J end lost 3 bases, and 11 bases lay between the germline ends. The CDR3 sequence is 13 residues long. The germline V gene has CDR1 MGHRA and CDR2 YSYEKL. CDR3 nucleotides: TGCGCCAGCAGGCCCCCGGGAGACACTGAAGCTTTCTTT. Translated, it gives CASRPPGDTEAFF.